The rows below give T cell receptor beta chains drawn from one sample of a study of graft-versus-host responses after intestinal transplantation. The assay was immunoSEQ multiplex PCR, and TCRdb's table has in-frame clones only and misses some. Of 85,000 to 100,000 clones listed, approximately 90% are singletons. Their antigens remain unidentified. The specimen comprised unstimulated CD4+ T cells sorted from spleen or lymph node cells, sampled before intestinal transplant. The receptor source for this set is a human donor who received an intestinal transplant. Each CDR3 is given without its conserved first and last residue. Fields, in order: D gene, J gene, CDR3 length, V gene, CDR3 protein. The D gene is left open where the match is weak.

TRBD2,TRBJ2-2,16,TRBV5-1,ASSLGTSGRIGTGELF
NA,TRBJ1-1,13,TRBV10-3,AIRDGGVWNTEAF
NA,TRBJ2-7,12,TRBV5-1,ASSLGGLSYEQY
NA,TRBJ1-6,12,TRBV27,ASSPRWDNSPLH
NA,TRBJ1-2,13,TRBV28,ASSLVRGAYYGYT
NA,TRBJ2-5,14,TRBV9,ASSGSDLGGLETQY
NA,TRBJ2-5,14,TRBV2,ASSTLRDKPQETQY
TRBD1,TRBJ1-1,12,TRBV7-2,ASSFRDRVPEAF
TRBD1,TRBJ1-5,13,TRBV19,ASSIAGQGSQPQH
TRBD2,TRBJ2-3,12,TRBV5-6,ASSFAGGTDTQY
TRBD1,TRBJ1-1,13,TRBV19,ASSDRGSGNTEAF
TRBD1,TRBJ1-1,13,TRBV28,ASSSLTGIVTEAF
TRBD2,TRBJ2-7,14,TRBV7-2,ASSRGLGRGSFEQY
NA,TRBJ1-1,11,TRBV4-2,ASSQEEDREAF
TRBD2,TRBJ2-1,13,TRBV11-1,ASSSTSGAYNEQF
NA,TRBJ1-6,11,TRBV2,ASSQGLYSPLH
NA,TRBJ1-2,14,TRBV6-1,ASSERTAKGPYGYT
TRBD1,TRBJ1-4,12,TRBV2,ASGGWDRGEKLF
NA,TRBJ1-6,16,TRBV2,ASSEALPRELYNSPLH
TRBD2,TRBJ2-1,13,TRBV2,ASRGVSGAGNEQF
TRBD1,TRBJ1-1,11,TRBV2,ASTFSRGQEAF
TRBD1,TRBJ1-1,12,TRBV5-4,ASSSGQGNTEAF
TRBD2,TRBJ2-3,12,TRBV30,AWRTAGGGDTQY
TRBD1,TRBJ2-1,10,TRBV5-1,ASRSTGDEQF
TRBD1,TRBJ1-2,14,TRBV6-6,ASSYSRDSTNYGYT
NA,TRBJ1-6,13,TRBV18,ASTTDSTTSSPLH
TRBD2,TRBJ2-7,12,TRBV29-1,SVKSGRTMYEQY
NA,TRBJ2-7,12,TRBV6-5,ASSYSGRQVEQY
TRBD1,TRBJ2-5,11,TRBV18,ASSPGQGETQY
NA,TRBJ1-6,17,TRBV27,ASSLSKTYASSYNSPLH
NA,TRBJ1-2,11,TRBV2,ASSQEAIGGYT
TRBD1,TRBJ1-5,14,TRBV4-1,ASSQDLGQGWQPQH
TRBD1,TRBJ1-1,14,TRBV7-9,ASSLGQGSMNTEAF
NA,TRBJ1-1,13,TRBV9,ASSTQMGANTEAF
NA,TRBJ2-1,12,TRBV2,ASNPTSSYNEQF
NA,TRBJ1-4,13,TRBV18,ASSLRTASNEKLF
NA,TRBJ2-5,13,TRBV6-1,ASILSRGPGETQY
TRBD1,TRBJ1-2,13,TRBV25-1,ASSELGGQGGGYT
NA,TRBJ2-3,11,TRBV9,ASSQSGTDTQY
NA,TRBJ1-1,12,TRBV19,ASSRGQRKIEAF